One TCR beta chain is described in this entry. Germline lookup yields CDR1 SGHNT and CDR2 YYREEE (reference sequence). This CDR3 has 15 residues. V gave up 4 bases and J gave up 0 bases; unmatched junction bases: 2. The sample belongs to a study of blood T cell repertoires in COVID-19. Assay: immunoSEQ multiplex PCR; the TCRdb copy retains only in-frame clones and omits some. The sample yields about 160,000 clones, roughly 82% seen once. The sample comprised peripheral blood. The receptor's source is a woman in her 40s with COVID-19, enrolled during active disease. The chain uses TRBV5-4 and TRBJ2-2; the match to TRBD2 covers 8 bases. The CDR3 region is CASSTGLANTGELFF. The CDR3 DNA follows: TGTGCCAGCAGCACGGGACTAGCGAACACCGGGGAGCTGTTTTTT.